The text below deals with one TCR beta chain. The data were obtained in a study of CD8+CD57+ T cells in acquired aplastic anemia. Patients picked for sequencing had shown CD8+CD57+ cell expansion detected by flow cytometry. Per germline, CDR1 SGHRS and CDR2 YFSETQ. The V gene end was trimmed by 8 bases and the J gene end by 6 bases; junction bases not matched to a gene: 10. The length of the CDR3 is 14 residues. It was genomic DNA that served as the template for profiling TCR beta VDJ and CDR3. One entry per CDR3 protein, called by TCRdb with MiXCR from the reads. The repertoire holds around 430,000 distinct CDR3 sequences, with roughly a third as singletons.

This sequence originates from a human donor with aplastic anemia. This chain uses TRBV5-1 with TRBJ2-1; 8 positions agree with TRBD2. Sequencing was carried out using sorted CD4+, CD8+, or CD8+CD57+ T cells (not recorded which) from PBMCs. This CDR3 is CASKENSGINEQFF. CDR3 DNA: TGCGCCAGTAAGGAAAATAGCGGGATCAATGAGCAGTTCTTC.